One and the same sample provided the 21 T cell receptor beta chains below, sequenced in a study of identical twins. TCRdb re-analysed the 5' RACE reads in MiXCR, keeping a single row per CDR3 protein. The sample contains a few hundred thousand distinct CDR3 sequences, about 8% of which appear only once. These same records also appear under a second study, on yellow fever vaccine responses in identical twins.

The source material was CD8+ T cells sorted from blood. These receptors were collected from a woman between 18 and 30 years old in good health.

This clonotype showed up many times. V and J are TRBV29-1 and TRBJ2-3; 8 nucleotides agree with TRBD1. CDR1 is SQVTM and CDR2 is ANQGSEA in the germline V gene. Trimming took 8 bases from V and 5 from J; bases not matched to a gene: 15. The CDR3 length is 15 residues. The CDR3 DNA is TGCAGCCCCCGCGTTCGGACAGGGTTGCAAGATACGCAGTATTTT. It yields the protein CSPRVRTGLQDTQYF.

This clonotype was detected a few times. This rearrangement joins TRBV7-9 to TRBJ2-7; D is possibly TRBD2 (6 bases). The CDR3 runs to 14 residues. Trimming took 5 bases from V and 2 from J, leaving 13 bases between them. In germline, CDR1 is SEHNR, CDR2 FQNEAQ (reference sequence). The CDR3, as DNA: TGTGCCAGCAGCCCCGGGACTCCCCCCTACGAGCAGTACTTC. Its translation is CASSPGTPPYEQYF.

The table lists this clonotype with many counts. This chain uses TRBV15 with TRBJ2-3; weak D call: TRBD2 (5 bases). Germline loops: CDR1 LNHNV, CDR2 YYDKDF (reference sequence). V was clipped by 4 bases and J by 0 bases, with 14 bases between them. The CDR3 extends over 16 amino acids. The CDR3 is CATSKGRTSSTDTQYF. The CDR3, as DNA: TGTGCCACCAGCAAGGGAAGGACTTCTAGCACAGATACGCAGTATTTT.

This clonotype was seen many times. The rearrangement joins TRBV6-1 to TRBJ2-1; 9 bases map to TRBD2. Germline V gene lookup returns CDR1 MNHNS and CDR2 SASEGT. Germline trimming cut 6 bases from V and 9 bases from J; bases unmatched to any gene: 12. The CDR3 extends over 15 amino acids. This chain's CDR3 is CASSQDPGLALEQFF. CDR3 sequence (DNA): TGTGCCAGCAGCCAAGACCCGGGACTAGCTCTTGAGCAGTTCTTC.

This clonotype was picked up many times. The chain couples TRBV3-1 to TRBJ2-3; D might be TRBD2 (5 bases). Trimming shortened V by 1 base and J by 2 bases, and 10 bases separated the two germline ends. The CDR3 is 15 amino acids. Germline V gene lookup returns CDR1 LGHDT and CDR2 YNNKEL (reference sequence). CDR3 protein: CASSQGRGYTDTQYF. DNA for the CDR3: TGTGCCAGCAGCCAAGGACGGGGATACACAGATACGCAGTATTTT.

The chain links TRBV5-5 to TRBJ2-5; D gene unclear. The germline V gene encodes CDR1 SGHKS and CDR2 YYEKEE (reference sequence). The ends were cut back, 1 base at V and 3 bases at J, with 16 bases in the middle. The CDR3 sequence is 16 residues long. CDR3 DNA sequence: TGTGCCAGCAGCTTGTCGCCTACTGAACGGGAAGAGACCCAGTACTTC. It specifies CASSLSPTEREETQYF.

This chain links TRBV9 with TRBJ2-7; 9 nucleotides line up with TRBD1. J lost 2 bases, V lost 3 bases, and 3 bases had no gene match. The germline V gene has CDR1 SGDLS and CDR2 YYNGEE. This CDR3 contains 14 residues. The CDR3 nucleotides read TGTGCCAGCAGCGAACAGGGGGCTCCCTACGAGCAGTACTTC. Its translation: CASSEQGAPYEQYF. Looking up the rest from reference TRBV9 and TRBJ2-7 gives the full variable domain: DSGVTQTPKHLITATGQRVTLRCSPRSGDLSVYWYQQSLDQGLQFLIQYYNGEERAKGNILERFSAQQFPDLHSELNLSSLELGDSALYFCASSEQGAPYEQYFGPGTRLTVT.

The V call is TRBV15, the J call TRBJ2-7; tentative D call: TRBD2 (6 bases). Germline V gene lookup returns CDR1 LNHNV and CDR2 YYDKDF (reference sequence). CDR3 length equals 14 residues. With 4 bases removed from V and 1 base from J, the gap between germline ends came to 11 bases. The CDR3 loop reads CATSIKRASYEQYF. CDR3 nucleotides: TGTGCCACCAGCATAAAGCGGGCGTCCTACGAGCAGTACTTC.

This clonotype has just a few counts. The V call is TRBV3-1, the J call TRBJ2-7; tentative D call: TRBD2 (6 bases). The CDR3 runs 14 residues. The V end lost 2 bases, the J end lost 2 bases, and 10 bases lay between the germline ends. The V gene's germline CDR1 is LGHDT and CDR2 YNNKEL (reference sequence). CDR3 amino acids: CASSQRDSTYEQYF. The CDR3 nucleotides are TGTGCCAGCAGCCAACGGGACTCCACCTACGAGCAGTACTTC.

This clonotype was counted many times. DNA of the CDR3: TGCGCCAGCAGCCAAGATCTTGGGGCGGGAGGGCCTATTACCTCCTACAATGAGCAGTTCTTC. It yields the protein CASSQDLGAGGPITSYNEQFF. The V and J genes are TRBV4-1 and TRBJ2-1; TRBD2 matches 9 bases. Germline V CDR1 and CDR2: MGHRA, YSYEKL. Unmatched junction bases numbered 15, after V lost 0 bases and J lost 0 bases. The CDR3 extends over 21 amino acids.

This clonotype was picked up one time. The genes are TRBV29-1 and TRBJ2-4, with D perhaps matching TRBD2 (5 bases). Germline assignment: CDR1 SQVTM and CDR2 ANQGSEA. CDR3 length equals 16 residues. Trimming shortened V by 4 bases and J by 3 bases, and 19 bases separated the two germline ends. CDR3 sequence reads: CSVVPPGSAGKNIQYF. CDR3 coding DNA: TGCAGCGTTGTCCCCCCGGGGTCCGCTGGCAAAAACATTCAGTACTTC.

This clonotype came up a few times. The V gene is TRBV20-1, the J gene TRBJ2-3; D might be TRBD2 (5 bases). The V end lost 4 bases, the J end lost 6 bases, and 11 bases lay between the germline ends. Germline V gene sequence: CDR1 DFQATT, CDR2 SNEGSKA (reference sequence). The CDR3 has 12 residues. The DNA for the CDR3 is TGCAGTGCTAATGGGAGAGCTGATACGCAGTATTTT. Its protein is CSANGRADTQYF.

This clonotype was seen only a few times. The chain carries TRBV4-1 and TRBJ2-7, with D perhaps being TRBD1 or TRBD2 (5 bases each). The CDR3 is 15 residues long. Germline V lookup: CDR1 MGHRA, CDR2 YSYEKL. Trimming pared 0 bases from V and 6 bases from J, leaving 15 bases between. The CDR3 sequence: CASSQDRQPGSEQYF. As DNA, the CDR3 is TGCGCCAGCAGCCAAGATCGACAGCCGGGAAGCGAGCAGTACTTC.

This clonotype was picked up a small number of times. V usage is TRBV20-1 and J usage is TRBJ2-5; 10 positions agree with TRBD2. CDR3 length: 15 amino acids. Germline CDR1 DFQATT, CDR2 SNEGSKA (reference sequence). The J segment lost 2 bases and the V segment lost 2 bases, leaving 5 bases of the junction unmatched. CDR3 protein: CSARPAGGPQETQYF. The CDR3 DNA reads as TGCAGTGCTAGACCAGCGGGAGGGCCTCAAGAGACCCAGTACTTC.

This clonotype was observed a handful of times. The gene calls are TRBV30 and TRBJ2-7; D not resolved. V dropped 1 base and J dropped 5 bases, with 9 bases sitting between them. The CDR3 is made up of 12 amino acids. Germline V gives CDR1 GTSNPN, CDR2 SVGIG (reference sequence). CDR3 in amino acids: CAWSGAGDEQYF. DNA for the CDR3: TGTGCCTGGAGTGGGGCAGGCGACGAGCAGTACTTC.

This clonotype was seen a handful of times. V and J are TRBV25-1 and TRBJ2-1; D possibly matches TRBD1 or TRBD2 (6 bases each). V lost 1 base to trimming and J lost 12 bases, with 19 bases between them. The V gene's germline CDR1 is MGHDK and CDR2 SYGVNS. The CDR3 has 15 residues. As DNA, the CDR3 is TGTGCCAGCAGTGAATTCCTCATCGGGGGCATGGGGCAGTTCTTC. Translated: CASSEFLIGGMGQFF.

The sample holds many counts of this clonotype. The J gene is TRBJ2-7, the V gene TRBV7-9, with D hard to call. Germline CDR1 reads SEHNR; CDR2 reads FQNEAQ (reference sequence). Trimming cost V 0 bases and J 2 bases, with 2 bases left between them. This CDR3 has 12 residues. Written as DNA, the CDR3 is TGTGCCAGCAGCTTAGCACCCTACGAGCAGTACTTC. Translating it yields CASSLAPYEQYF.

The rearrangement links TRBV4-3 to TRBJ2-7, with D possibly TRBD1 on 6 matching bases. CDR3 size: 15 residues. Germline-derived CDR1 and CDR2 are LGHNA and YSLEER. V was cut by 1 base and J by 0 bases, with 10 bases left in between. In nucleotides, the CDR3 is TGCGCCAGCAGCCAAGCAACAGGGAGCTCCTACGAGCAGTACTTC. Translation: CASSQATGSSYEQYF.

This clonotype was observed a few times. The chain links TRBV29-1 to TRBJ2-1; no firm D call. CDR1 and CDR2 (germline): SQVTM, ANQGSEA. This CDR3 spans 15 amino acids. The V end was cut by 1 base, the J end by 0 bases, with 10 bases between. Written as DNA, the CDR3 is TGCAGCGTTGAAGGGCAGGCCTACTCCTACAATGAGCAGTTCTTC. It encodes CSVEGQAYSYNEQFF.

The rearrangement links TRBV18 to TRBJ2-7, with D perhaps matching TRBD2 (6 bases). Trimming cost V 0 bases and J 0 bases, with 12 bases left between them. The CDR3 covers 16 residues. The germline gives CDR1 KGHSH, CDR2 LQKENI. The CDR3 DNA reads TGTGCCAGCTCACCACCGGCGGGACCCGTCTCCTACGAGCAGTACTTC. Residues: CASSPPAGPVSYEQYF. The complete variable domain, with remaining parts taken from reference TRBV18 and TRBJ2-7, reads NAGVMQNPRHLVRRRGQEARLRCSPMKGHSHVYWYRQLPEEGLKFMVYLQKENIIDESGMPKERFSAEFPKEGPSILRIQQVVRGDSAAYFCASSPPAGPVSYEQYFGPGTRLTVT.

This clonotype was detected a few times. The gene calls are TRBV4-3 and TRBJ2-1; tentatively, D is TRBD1 or TRBD2 (5 bases each). Germline V gene lookup returns CDR1 LGHNA and CDR2 YSLEER. CDR3 length: 17 amino acids. V was pared by 1 base and J by 5 bases, with 18 bases between. The CDR3 spells CASSQVRGTGRDNEQFF. In DNA form, the CDR3 reads TGCGCCAGCAGCCAAGTACGGGGAACGGGACGAGACAATGAGCAGTTCTTC.